These 21 T cell receptor beta chains originate from one sample sequenced in a study of blood T cell repertoires in COVID-19. Data came from immunoSEQ multiplex PCR; TCRdb stores just in-frame clones and leaves some out. The sample holds about 280,000 clones; around 86% are singletons and the top ten take about an eighth. The material sequenced was peripheral blood. These receptors all come from a human donor in a cohort sampled during active COVID-19.

J is TRBJ2-3 and V is TRBV15; 15 bases are shared with TRBD2. Germline CDR1 reads LNHNV; CDR2 reads YYDKDF (reference sequence). There are 17 residues in the CDR3. Unmatched junction bases numbered 5, after V lost 5 bases and J lost 2 bases. CDR3 amino acids: CATSRTSGRAATDTQYF. CDR3 nucleotides: TGTGCCACCAGCCGGACTAGCGGGAGGGCCGCCACAGATACGCAGTATTTT.

The chain carries TRBV7-2 and TRBJ2-1; D unresolved. Germline V gives CDR1 SGHTA, CDR2 FQGNSA. CDR3 length: 11 residues. Trimming took 3 bases from V and 9 from J, leaving 6 bases between them. This chain's CDR3 is CASSFSLEQFF. CDR3 DNA: TGTGCCAGCAGCTTTTCCCTTGAGCAGTTCTTC.

The chain employs TRBV6-5 and TRBJ1-1, with D possibly matching TRBD1 (6 bases). Trimming stripped 8 bases from V and 1 base from J, with 14 bases between. This CDR3 is 14 amino acids long. CDR1 and CDR2 (germline): MNHEY, SVGAGI. Here the CDR3 reads CASGKDSTNTEAFF. The DNA of the CDR3 is TGTGCCAGCGGGAAGGACAGTACGAACACTGAAGCTTTCTTT.

This clone occurred a few times. The chain links TRBV3-1 (or the pseudogene TRBV3-2) to TRBJ2-1; D is perhaps TRBD1 (5 bases). Germline CDR1 LGHDT, CDR2 YNNKEL (reference sequence). CDR3 length: 14 amino acids. V was pared by 4 bases and J by 6 bases, with 13 bases between. The CDR3, as DNA: TGTGCCAGCAGCCCTCAGGGAAGGGGCAATGAGCAGTTCTTC. It is translated as CASSPQGRGNEQFF.

This sequence joins TRBV7-9 and TRBJ2-5, with unresolved D. CDR3 length: 12 residues. Trimming stripped 5 bases from V and 9 bases from J, with 13 bases between. In germline, CDR1 is SEHNR, CDR2 FQNEAQ (reference sequence). This CDR3 is CASSPQGEAQYF. The CDR3 DNA reads as TGTGCCAGCAGCCCGCAAGGCGAGGCCCAGTACTTC. Full variable domain (rest looked up from reference TRBV7-9 and TRBJ2-5): DTGVSQNPRHKITKRGQNVTFRCDPISEHNRLYWYRQTLGQGPEFLTYFQNEAQLEKSRLLSDRFSAERPKGSFSTLEIQRTEQGDSAMYLCASSPQGEAQYFGPGTRLLVL.

The chain recombines TRBV5-1 with TRBJ2-1, with 12 bases identical to TRBD2. CDR1 and CDR2 from the germline V gene are SGHRS and YFSETQ. J gave up 6 bases and V 4 bases, and 5 bases lay outside the gene matches. There are 15 residues in the CDR3. In nucleotides, the CDR3 is TGCGCCAGCAGCCCGACTAGCGGGAGCGGCAATGAGCAGTTCTTC. It translates to CASSPTSGSGNEQFF.

The chain joins TRBV5-1 to TRBJ1-1; the D gene is possibly TRBD1 (6 bases). From germline, CDR1 is SGHRS and CDR2 YFSETQ. CDR3 size: 14 residues. Trimming removed 0 bases from V and 5 bases from J, with 11 bases in between. The CDR3 is CASSLGGGQTEAFF. The CDR3 DNA sequence: TGCGCCAGCAGCTTGGGCGGGGGGCAAACTGAAGCTTTCTTT.

This clone has just one count. The genes are TRBV28 and TRBJ2-2; 8 nucleotides agree with TRBD2. Unmatched junction bases numbered 7, after V lost 7 bases and J lost 3 bases. Germline lookup yields CDR1 MDHEN and CDR2 SYDVKM. The CDR3 contains 15 residues. CDR3: CASNPGGSDTGELFF. CDR3 sequence (DNA): TGTGCCAGCAACCCGGGGGGGTCGGACACCGGGGAGCTGTTTTTT.

Worth noting for this clone: Other DNA sequences in this sample translate to the same CDR3. V gene TRBV3-1 (or the pseudogene TRBV3-2) combines with J gene TRBJ2-1, with D possibly being TRBD2 (6 bases). This CDR3 is built from 11 residues. V was pared by 9 bases and J by 9 bases, with 12 bases between. The germline V gene encodes CDR1 LGHDT and CDR2 YNNKEL (reference sequence). The CDR3 nucleotides are TGTGCCAGTTCCCTTAGCGGTGAGCAGTTCTTC. Its translation is CASSLSGEQFF.

The chain carries TRBV9 and TRBJ2-7; tentatively, D is TRBD1 (5 bases). This CDR3 comprises 15 residues. Trimming took off 0 bases at V and 0 bases at J, with 10 bases between the two ends. The germline CDR1 and CDR2 sequences are SGDLS and YYNGEE. CDR3 loop: CASSVEGFGSYEQYF. The CDR3 region has the DNA TGTGCCAGCAGCGTAGAGGGGTTCGGCTCCTACGAGCAGTACTTC.

The chain combines TRBV5-1 with TRBJ1-1; 8 bases line up with TRBD1. The germline gives CDR1 SGHRS, CDR2 YFSETQ. Trimming took 3 bases from V and 5 from J; bases not matched to a gene: 3. The CDR3 contains 13 residues. The CDR3 sequence: CASSYDRGTEAFF. In DNA form, the CDR3 reads TGCGCCAGCAGCTATGACAGGGGAACTGAAGCTTTCTTT.

Written as DNA, the CDR3 is TGTGCCAGCCGCCCGGGACTAGCGGGAGAGAGGTACTTC. It specifies CASRPGLAGERYF. J is TRBJ2-7 and V is TRBV18; 14 bases fit TRBD2. The length of the CDR3 is 13 residues. Germline V CDR1 and CDR2: KGHSH, LQKENI. V shed 8 bases and J 12 bases; nucleotides not matched to a gene: 9.

The J gene is TRBJ2-7, the V gene TRBV12-3 or TRBV12-4; D ambiguous. V lost 5 bases, J lost 3 bases, and 2 bases lay in between. CDR3 length: 10 residues. CDR3 sequence reads: CASSLYEQYF. DNA of the CDR3: TGTGCCAGCAGTCTCTACGAGCAGTACTTC.

This chain links TRBV7-2 with TRBJ1-5; D may be TRBD1 (6 bases). This CDR3 has 14 amino acids. V was pared by 9 bases and J by 2 bases, with 14 bases between. Germline V lookup: CDR1 SGHTA, CDR2 FQGNSA. The CDR3 DNA reads as TGTGCCAGTAGCGGCAGGGGCGGCAATCAGCCCCAGCATTTT. Its translation is CASSGRGGNQPQHF.

This clone was recorded only once. The genes are TRBV29-1 and TRBJ1-1; D gene unclear. From germline, CDR1 is SQVTM and CDR2 ANQGSEA. The CDR3 totals 15 residues. Trimming took 6 bases from V and 3 from J, leaving 20 bases between them. DNA for the CDR3: TGCAGCGTCGCGAGTGACCTCTCACGGGACACTGAAGCTTTCTTT. Amino acid sequence: CSVASDLSRDTEAFF.

The chain links TRBV19 to TRBJ2-1; 7 nucleotides line up with TRBD2. V lost 3 bases and J lost 4; bases outside the gene matches: 6. Germline loops: CDR1 LNHDA, CDR2 SQIVND (reference sequence). The CDR3 runs 15 residues. The CDR3 loop is CASSILLAKYNEQFF. The CDR3 DNA is TGTGCCAGTAGTATCTTACTAGCGAAGTACAATGAGCAGTTCTTC.

CDR3 protein: CASSYSIGGGTEAFF. The CDR3 nucleotides are TGTGCCAGCAGTTACTCAATAGGGGGGGGGACTGAAGCTTTCTTT. J is TRBJ1-1 and V is TRBV6-5; D is possibly TRBD1 (6 bases). This CDR3 contains 15 residues. Germline V CDR1 and CDR2: MNHEY, SVGAGI. The V end was cut by 0 bases, the J end by 5 bases, with 13 bases between.

V usage is TRBV29-1 and J usage is TRBJ1-3; D is unresolved. This CDR3 region has 13 residues. The V end was cut by 3 bases, the J end by 0 bases, with 6 bases between. From germline, CDR1 is SQVTM and CDR2 ANQGSEA. This CDR3 reads CSVDGDSGNTIYF. The CDR3 bases are TGCAGCGTTGACGGGGACTCTGGAAACACCATATATTTT. Full variable domain (outside the CDR3, taken from reference TRBV29-1 and TRBJ1-3): SAVISQKPSRDICQRGTSLTIQCQVDSQVTMMFWYRQQPGQSLTLIATANQGSEATYESGFVIDKFPISRPNLTFSTLTVSNMSPEDSSIYLCSVDGDSGNTIYFGEGSWLTVV.

The V and J genes are TRBV7-9 and TRBJ2-1, with D tentatively TRBD1 (6 bases). V was cut by 4 bases and J by 7 bases, with 23 bases left in between. Per the germline V gene, CDR1 is SEHNR and CDR2 is FQNEAQ (reference sequence). This CDR3 contains 17 residues. This CDR3 is CASSSPSRGKVLNEQFF. The CDR3 bases are TGTGCCAGCAGCTCCCCTTCCAGGGGCAAGGTTCTGAATGAGCAGTTCTTC.

The J gene is TRBJ2-2, the V gene TRBV18; D is perhaps TRBD2 (5 bases). Per the germline V gene, CDR1 is KGHSH and CDR2 is LQKENI. Trimming took off 6 bases at V and 1 base at J, with 24 bases between the two ends. The CDR3 has 19 residues. CDR3 region: CASSRLSQRGLRNTGELFF. CDR3 nucleotide sequence: TGTGCCAGCTCCCGACTATCTCAGAGAGGACTCAGGAACACCGGGGAGCTGTTTTTT.

This clone occurred a few times. J is TRBJ1-2 and V is TRBV18; D is undetermined. Trimming removed 6 bases from V and 5 bases from J, with 13 bases in between. Germline-derived CDR1 and CDR2 are KGHSH and LQKENI. The CDR3 contains 13 residues. The CDR3 sequence: CASSEGETYGYTF. CDR3 in DNA: TGTGCCAGCTCGGAGGGAGAGACGTATGGCTACACCTTC.